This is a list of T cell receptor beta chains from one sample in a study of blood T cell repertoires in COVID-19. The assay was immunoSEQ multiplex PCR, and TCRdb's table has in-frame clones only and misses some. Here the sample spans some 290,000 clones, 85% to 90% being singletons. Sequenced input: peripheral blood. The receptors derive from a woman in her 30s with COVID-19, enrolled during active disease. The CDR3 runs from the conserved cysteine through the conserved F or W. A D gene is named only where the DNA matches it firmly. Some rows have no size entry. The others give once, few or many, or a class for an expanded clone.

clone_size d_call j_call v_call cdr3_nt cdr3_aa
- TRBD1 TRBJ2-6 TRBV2 TGTGCCAGCAGTGAACCCTTTAGGGGGCTAGTTTCCTCTGGGGCCAACGTCCTGACTTTC CASSEPFRGLVSSGANVLTF
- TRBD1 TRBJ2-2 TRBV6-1 TGTGCCAGCAGTGAAGCTGGCAGGGGGCCCGGTTTGGTGTTTTTT CASSEAGRGPGLVFF
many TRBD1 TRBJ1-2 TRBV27 TGTGCCAGCAGTTTAGGGTGGGACAGGGGAGGAAGCTATGGCTACACCTTC CASSLGWDRGGSYGYTF
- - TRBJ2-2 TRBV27 TGTGCCAGCAGTTTAGGCTTGAACACCGGGGAGCTGTTTTTT CASSLGLNTGELFF
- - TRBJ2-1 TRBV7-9 TGTGCCAGCAGCTTAGAGGGCAGGGGTCCTTACAATGAGCAGTTCTTC CASSLEGRGPYNEQFF
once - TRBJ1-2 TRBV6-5 TGTGCCAGCAGTTACTCGTTCCAGGAACTTAATGGCTACACCTTC CASSYSFQELNGYTF
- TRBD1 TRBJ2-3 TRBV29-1 TGCAGCGTTTTTTGGACAGGGGCCCTCCGCACAGATACGCAGTATTTT CSVFWTGALRTDTQYF
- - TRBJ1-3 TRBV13 TGTGCCAGCAGCCTACCTTCTGGAAACACCATATATTTT CASSLPSGNTIYF
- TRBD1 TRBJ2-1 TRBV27 TGTGCCAGCAGTGACAGGGGGCCGCCCAATGAGCAGTTCTTC CASSDRGPPNEQFF
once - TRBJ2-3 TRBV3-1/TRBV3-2 TGTGCCAGCAGCCGAGCGGGAGATACGCAGTATTTT CASSRAGDTQYF
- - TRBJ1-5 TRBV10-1 TGCGCCAGCAGTGATAAAAGGGGACTTACTCAGCCCCAGCATTTT CASSDKRGLTQPQHF
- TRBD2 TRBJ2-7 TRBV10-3 TGTGCCATCAGTGCGGTTGTTCGGCGGGAGGGGACCTACGAGCAGTACTTC CAISAVVRREGTYEQYF
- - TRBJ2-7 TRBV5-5 TGTGCCAGCAGCTACGGGGGCTCCTACGAGCAGTACTTC CASSYGGSYEQYF
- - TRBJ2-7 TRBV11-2 TGTGCCAGCAGCCACGTGGCCCTGGAGGGTAGTGACGAGCAGTACTTC CASSHVALEGSDEQYF
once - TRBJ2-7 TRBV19 TGTGCCAGTAGCCCAGGACAGGGAGGGTACGAGCAGTACTTC CASSPGQGGYEQYF
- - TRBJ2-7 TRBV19 TGTGCCAGTAGCCCTGGGGGGAGCTACTACGAGCAGTACTTC CASSPGGSYYEQYF
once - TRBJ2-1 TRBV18 TGTGCCAGCTCATGGGCGGAGGACTACAATGAGCAGTTCTTC CASSWAEDYNEQFF
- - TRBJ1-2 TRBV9 TGTGCCAGCACCGAAACAAGTTACAACTATGGCTACACCTTC CASTETSYNYGYTF
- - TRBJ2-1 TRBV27 TGTGCCAGCAGTTTGACAGGATACAATGAGCAGTTCTTC CASSLTGYNEQFF
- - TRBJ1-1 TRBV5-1 TGCGCCAGCAGCTTGTGGGCATCGAACACTGAAGCTTTCTTT CASSLWASNTEAFF
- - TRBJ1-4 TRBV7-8 TGTGCCAGCAGCTTAGTGGCAGGGCCTCGACCTAATGAAAAACTGTTTTTT CASSLVAGPRPNEKLFF
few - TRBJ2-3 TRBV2 TGTGCCAGCACTCAGCGGCCCTCTAGCACAGATACGCAGTATTTT CASTQRPSSTDTQYF
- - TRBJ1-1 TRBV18 TGTGCCAGCTCACCGAGGGAAAAGATCACTGAAGCTTTCTTT CASSPREKITEAFF
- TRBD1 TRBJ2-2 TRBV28 TGTGCCAGCAGTTTCCGGGACAGGGTGGCCGGGGAGCTGTTTTTT CASSFRDRVAGELFF
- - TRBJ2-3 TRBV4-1 TGCGCCAGCAGCCAAACAGCAGATACGCAGTATTTT CASSQTADTQYF
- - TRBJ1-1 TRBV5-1 TGCGCCAGCAGCTTGGATCCGGGGGGCACTGAAGCTTTCTTT CASSLDPGGTEAFF
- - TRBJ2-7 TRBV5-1 TGCGCCAGCAGCTTGGGAGGAGCCTCCTCCGCGGGCGAGCAGTACTTC CASSLGGASSAGEQYF
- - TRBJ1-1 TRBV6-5 TGTGCCAGCACAACAGGGCTATCCATGAACACTGAAGCTTTCTTT CASTTGLSMNTEAFF
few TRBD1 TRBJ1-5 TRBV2 TGTGCCAGCAGGACAGGGGGCAATCAGCCCCAGCATTTT CASRTGGNQPQHF
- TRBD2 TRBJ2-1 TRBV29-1 TGCAGCGTTTACCAGACTAGCGGGTACAATGAGCAGTTCTTC CSVYQTSGYNEQFF
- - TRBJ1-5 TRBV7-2 TGTGCCAGCAGCCTACAGGGTGGGAAGCAGCCCCAGCATTTT CASSLQGGKQPQHF
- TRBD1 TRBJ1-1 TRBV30 TGTGCCTGGATCCCGGGACAGGGGGCTCAAGCTTTCTTT CAWIPGQGAQAFF
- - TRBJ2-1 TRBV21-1 TGTGCCAGCAGCAAAGGGGAGGGCCTTATTGAGCAGTTCTTC CASSKGEGLIEQFF
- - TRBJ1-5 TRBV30 TGTGCCTGGAGTGGAATCGGGCCCCAGCATTTT CAWSGIGPQHF
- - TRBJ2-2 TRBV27 TGTGCCAGCAGTTTATCGTTCGTTACACAGTACAACACCGGGGAGCTGTTTTTT CASSLSFVTQYNTGELFF
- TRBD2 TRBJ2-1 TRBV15 TGTGCCACCAGCAGAGATTTGGGGGAGGGAGGAAATGAGCAGTTCTTC CATSRDLGEGGNEQFF
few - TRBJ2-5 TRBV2 TGTGCCAGCTCAGGGGAGGAGACCCAGTACTTC CASSGEETQYF